The T cell receptor beta chain under discussion was sequenced for a study of T cells after yellow fever vaccination. About this clonotype: Its matching antigen is unknown.

The TCR cDNA carried a universal primer site and UMIs from 5'RACE template switching. TCRdb fed the 5' RACE reads into MiXCR, producing one record per CDR3 protein. The sample carries approximately 550,000 distinct CDR3 sequences, 15% to 20% recorded once. Regarding the study as a whole: Though weaker, the secondary response peaked faster, on day 5 versus 15. Subsequent to the booster, the majority of primary-vaccination clones reappeared (roughly 96% CD4, approximately 85% CD8). Contamination by abundant bulk-population clonotypes could be present in FACS-sorted repertoires.

J gave up 9 bases and V 2 bases, and 21 bases lay outside the gene matches. Germline loops: CDR1 DFQATT, CDR2 SNEGSKA (reference sequence). The CDR3 runs 19 residues. This TCR derives from a man between 25 and 39 years old who received the YFV17D yellow fever vaccine. The V and J genes are TRBV20-1 and TRBJ1-6, with TRBD1 identical over 8 bases. The sample in question was PBMCs, obtained 15 days after the yellow fever booster vaccination. The CDR3 loop is CSARTSGGARNVWGSPLHF. DNA for the CDR3: TGCAGTGCTAGAACATCAGGGGGCGCGAGAAATGTTTGGGGTTCACCCCTCCACTTT.